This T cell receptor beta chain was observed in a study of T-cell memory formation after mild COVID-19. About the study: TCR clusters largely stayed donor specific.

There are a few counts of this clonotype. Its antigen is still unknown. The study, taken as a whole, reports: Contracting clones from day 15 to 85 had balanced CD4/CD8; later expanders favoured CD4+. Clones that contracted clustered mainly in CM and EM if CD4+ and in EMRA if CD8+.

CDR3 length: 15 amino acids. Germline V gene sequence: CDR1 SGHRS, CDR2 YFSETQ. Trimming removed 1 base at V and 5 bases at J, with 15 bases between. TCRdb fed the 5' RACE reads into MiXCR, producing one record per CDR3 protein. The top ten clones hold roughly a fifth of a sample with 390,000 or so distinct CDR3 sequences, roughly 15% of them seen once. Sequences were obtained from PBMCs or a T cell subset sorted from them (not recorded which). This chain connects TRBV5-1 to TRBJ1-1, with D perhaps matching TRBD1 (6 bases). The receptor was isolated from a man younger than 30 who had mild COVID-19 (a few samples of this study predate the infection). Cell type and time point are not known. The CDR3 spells CASSLTGTLRTEAFF. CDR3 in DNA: TGCGCCAGCAGCTTGACAGGGACCCTGCGGACTGAAGCTTTCTTT.